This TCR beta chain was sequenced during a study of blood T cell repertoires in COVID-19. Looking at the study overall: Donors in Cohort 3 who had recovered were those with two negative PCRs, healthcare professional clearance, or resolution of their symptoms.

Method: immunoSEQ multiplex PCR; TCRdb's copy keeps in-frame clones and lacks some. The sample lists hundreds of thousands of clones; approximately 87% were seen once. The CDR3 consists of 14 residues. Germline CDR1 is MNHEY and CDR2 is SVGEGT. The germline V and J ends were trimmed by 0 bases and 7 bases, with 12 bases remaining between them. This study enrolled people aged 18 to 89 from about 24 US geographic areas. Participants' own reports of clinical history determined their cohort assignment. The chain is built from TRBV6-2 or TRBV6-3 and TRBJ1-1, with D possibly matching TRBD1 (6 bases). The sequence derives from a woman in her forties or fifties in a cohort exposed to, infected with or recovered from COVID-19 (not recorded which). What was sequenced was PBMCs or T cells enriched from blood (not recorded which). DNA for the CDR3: TGTGCCAGCAGTTACTCTCTACGAGGGGGTGAAGCTTTCTTT. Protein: CASSYSLRGGEAFF.